This TCR beta chain is from a study of beta chain features in type 1 diabetes. Findings of the study overall: Moderate yet significant TCRB CDR3 shortening was seen in Type 1 diabetes patients in all four CD4+ subsets. Naive, central memory and Treg TCRB repertoires seemed to resemble each other more closely in patients than they did in healthy donors.

Trimming removed 5 bases from V and 6 bases from J, with 17 bases in between. Germline V CDR1 and CDR2: KGHSY, FQNENV. The CDR3 totals 16 residues. Comment on this clone: Antigen unknown.

Sequencing targeted expressed TCRB transcripts, as all isolated RNA had been reverse transcribed. Each sample of naive, central memory or regulatory T cells had, on average, roughly 3.5 million reads. The data were produced by immunoSEQ multiplex PCR, yet TCRdb's version contains in-frame clones alone and is incomplete. Of 600,000 to 700,000 clones detected, around 11% appear once; the ten largest clones hold more than 0.09%. This receptor was taken from a man in his thirties or forties with type 1 diabetes. The sample taken for sequencing was naive CD4+ T cells from blood. This rearrangement joins TRBV16 to TRBJ1-6; tentative D call: TRBD1 (6 bases). Here the CDR3 DNA reads TGTGCCAGCAGCTCTAGGGGGAAGTCCCTTAATTCACCCCTCCACTTT. Protein sequence: CASSSRGKSLNSPLHF. Drawing the rest from reference TRBV16 and TRBJ1-6, the complete variable domain is GEEVAQTPKHLVRGEGQKAKLYCAPIKGHSYVFWYQQVLKNEFKFLISFQNENVFDETGMPKERFSAKCLPNSPCSLEIQATKLEDSAVYFCASSSRGKSLNSPLHFGNGTRLTVT.